This record covers a single TCR beta chain. Its antigen is as yet unknown. Germline V gene sequence: CDR1 SQVTM, CDR2 ANQGSEA. Trimming removed 6 bases from V and 0 bases from J; junction bases left unmatched: 3. CDR3 length: 13 amino acids. Average purity of the negatively selected CD4+ T cells was approximately 98%. The data stem from a study of T cell repertoires and HLA-DP antigens. Whole-study context: One alloantigen had more than 9 groove amino acid differences from self, the other one. Study results and limitations: Responder cells were total CD4+ cells with a HeLa antigen-presenting system. Clones undetected before culture averaged about 35% against one allele and 50.6% against the other.

Clones were read by immunoSEQ multiplex PCR, and TCRdb kept only the in-frame ones, dropping some. The sample consists of about 73,000 clones, 80% of them appearing once. The gene calls are TRBV29-1 and TRBJ2-3; 7 positions agree with TRBD2. Material for sequencing was CD4+ T cells from PBMCs. This sequence was found in a man between 60 and 75 years old in good health and CMV-seronegative. The CDR3: CSVGTTSTDTQYF. The CDR3 region has the DNA TGCAGCGTCGGGACTACCAGCACAGATACGCAGTATTTT.